This T cell receptor (beta chain) was recorded in a study of T cell changes during pregnancy in multiple sclerosis (dated by TCRdb to the late 2010s). Regarding the study in general: The study looked at changes in the T cell repertoire across pregnancy in women with multiple sclerosis.

The CDR3 holds 16 amino acids from the cysteine to the phenylalanine. The retained sequence is limited to the CDR3, 48 bases, with the frame set at the first base. V trim: 0 bases; J trim: 9 bases; unmatched bases: 5. According to the germline V gene (reference sequence), CDR1 reads SGHNT and CDR2 reads YYREEE. Details on this clone: Its binding antigen is unknown. The sample holds no much larger clone one base away, and base qualities are not on file.

To prepare the library, the immunoSEQ multiplex PCR assay was applied. TCRdb retrieved this table from immuneACCESS and kept in-frame rearrangements only. Not all clones are present; in checked studies, unresolved V genes account for under half, and no reason is known for the remainder. This sample has about 77,000 clones in its table, and just over 90% of those were observed once. The ten largest clones represent 2.6% of the sample. Source: peripheral blood, taken after pregnancy. This TCR derives from a female donor in good health, enrolled as a control in a pregnancy study. The rearrangement combines TRBV5-4 with TRBJ2-1, and 14 bases in between align with TRBD2. This receptor carries the CDR3 CASSLGTSGRTLEQFF. Read as DNA, the sequence is TGTGCCAGCAGCTTGGGGACTAGCGGGAGGACCCTTGAGCAGTTCTTC.